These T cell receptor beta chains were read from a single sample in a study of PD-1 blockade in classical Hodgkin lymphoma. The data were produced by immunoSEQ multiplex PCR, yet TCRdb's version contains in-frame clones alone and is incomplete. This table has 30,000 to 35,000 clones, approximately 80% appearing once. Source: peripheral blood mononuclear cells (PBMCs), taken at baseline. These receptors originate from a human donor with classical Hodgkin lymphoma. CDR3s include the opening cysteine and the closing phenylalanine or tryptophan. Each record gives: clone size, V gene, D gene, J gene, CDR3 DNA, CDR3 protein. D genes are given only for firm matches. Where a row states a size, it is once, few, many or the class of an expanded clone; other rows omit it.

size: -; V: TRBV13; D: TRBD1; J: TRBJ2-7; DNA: TGTGCCAGCAGAGGGCTCGGGACAGGTCGAGCCTACGAGCAGTACTTC; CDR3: CASRGLGTGRAYEQYF
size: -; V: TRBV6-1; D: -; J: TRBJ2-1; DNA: TGTGCCAGCAGCGGGCACACTTACAATGAGCAGTTCTTC; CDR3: CASSGHTYNEQFF
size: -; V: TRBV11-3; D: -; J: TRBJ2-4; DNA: TGTGCCAGCAGCTTAGATCAAGGGGGGAGTGGGTCCAAAAACATTCAGTACTTC; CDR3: CASSLDQGGSGSKNIQYF
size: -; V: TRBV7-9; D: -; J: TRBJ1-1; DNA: TGTGCCAGCAGCTTAATGGGCGATACTGAAGCTTTCTTT; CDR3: CASSLMGDTEAFF
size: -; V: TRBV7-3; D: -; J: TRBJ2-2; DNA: TGTGCCAGCAGATTGGGTTCCAACACCGGGGAGCTGTTTTTT; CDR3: CASRLGSNTGELFF
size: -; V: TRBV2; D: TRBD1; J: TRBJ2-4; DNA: TGTGCCAGCAGGACAGGGGGGGGCTGGGCCAAAAACATTCAGTACTTC; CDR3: CASRTGGGWAKNIQYF
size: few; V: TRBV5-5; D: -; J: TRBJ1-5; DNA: TGTGCCAGCAGCCTAGAGGGCGGTCAGCCCCAGCATTTT; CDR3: CASSLEGGQPQHF
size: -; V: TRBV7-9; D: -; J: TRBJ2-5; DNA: TGTGCCAGCAGCTTACCTAACCAAGAGACCCAGTACTTC; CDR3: CASSLPNQETQYF
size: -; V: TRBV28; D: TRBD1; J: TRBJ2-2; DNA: TGTGCCAGTTTACCGGGACAGGAGAACACCGGGGAGCTGTTTTTT; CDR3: CASLPGQENTGELFF
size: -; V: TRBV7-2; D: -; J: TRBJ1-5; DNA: TGTGCCAGCAGCTTAGAGGTGGCAGTCCATCAGCCCCAGCATTTT; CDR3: CASSLEVAVHQPQHF
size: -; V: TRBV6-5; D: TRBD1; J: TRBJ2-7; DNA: TGTGCCAGCTCTAAAGGGGACAGGGTAGAGGAGCAGTACTTC; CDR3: CASSKGDRVEEQYF
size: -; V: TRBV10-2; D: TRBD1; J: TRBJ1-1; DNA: TGCGCCAGCAGTGGACAGGGGGCGGCGTCTGAAGCTTTCTTT; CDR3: CASSGQGAASEAFF
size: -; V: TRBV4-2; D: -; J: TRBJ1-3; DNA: TGTGCCAGCAGCCAGACTATACAGGGAGCTGGAAACACCATATATTTT; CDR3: CASSQTIQGAGNTIYF
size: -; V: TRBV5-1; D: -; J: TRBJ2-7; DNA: TGCGCCAGCAGCTTGGAAGCAGGGAGTCCCTACGAGCAGTACTTC; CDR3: CASSLEAGSPYEQYF
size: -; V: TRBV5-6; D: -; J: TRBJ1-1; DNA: TGTGCCAGCAGCACCACGACAGGTTTTGAAGCTTTCTTT; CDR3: CASSTTTGFEAFF
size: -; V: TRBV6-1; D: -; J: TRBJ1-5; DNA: TGTGCCAGCACCTCTACAGACTCTAGCAATCAGCCCCAGCATTTT; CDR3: CASTSTDSSNQPQHF
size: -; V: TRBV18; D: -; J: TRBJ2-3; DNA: TGTGCCAGCTCAACGAGGGGAGGTGGGACTGCCACAGATACGCAGTATTTT; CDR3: CASSTRGGGTATDTQYF
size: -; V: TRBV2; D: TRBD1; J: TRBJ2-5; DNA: TGTGCCAGCAGTTTACCCCGGGACAGGGTCATCCAAGAGACCCAGTACTTC; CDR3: CASSLPRDRVIQETQYF
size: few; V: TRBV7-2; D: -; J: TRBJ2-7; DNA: TGTGCCAGCAGCTTAGAGGGGGGAGGTTGGGCGGACGAGCAGTACTTC; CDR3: CASSLEGGGWADEQYF
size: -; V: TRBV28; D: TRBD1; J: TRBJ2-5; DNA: TGTGCCAGCAGTTCCGGACAGGGCCAAGAGACCCAGTACTTC; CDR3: CASSSGQGQETQYF
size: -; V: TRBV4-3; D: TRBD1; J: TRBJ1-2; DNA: TGCGCCAGCAGCCGCGAGGGGACAGGGGGCAACTATGGCTACACCTTC; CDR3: CASSREGTGGNYGYTF
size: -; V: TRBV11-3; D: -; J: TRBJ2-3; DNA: TGTGCCAGCAGCTTGATGGACGACACAGATACGCAGTATTTT; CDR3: CASSLMDDTDTQYF
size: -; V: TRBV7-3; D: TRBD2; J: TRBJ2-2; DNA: TGTGCCAGCAGCGGTCCGGGACTAGCGACCGGGGAGCTGTTTTTT; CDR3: CASSGPGLATGELFF
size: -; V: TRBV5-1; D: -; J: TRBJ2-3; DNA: TGCGCCAGCAGCTTCTTGCAATCCACAGATACGCAGTATTTT; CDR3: CASSFLQSTDTQYF
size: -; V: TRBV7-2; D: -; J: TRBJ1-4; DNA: TGTGCCAGCAGTCTAGCGGGGTATTCACAGGGAAAACTGTTTTTT; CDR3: CASSLAGYSQGKLFF
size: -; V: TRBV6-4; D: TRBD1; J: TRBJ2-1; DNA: TGTGCCAGCAGTGCCAGACAGGGCGGAGAGCAGTTCTTC; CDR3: CASSARQGGEQFF
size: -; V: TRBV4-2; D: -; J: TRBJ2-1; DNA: TGTGCCAGCAGCCAAGATCCGGGTCCCTACAATGAGCAGTTCTTC; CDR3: CASSQDPGPYNEQFF
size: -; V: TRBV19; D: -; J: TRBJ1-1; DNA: TGTGCCAGTAGTATAGAAGGGCGACGCATTCAAAGTAACACTGAAGCTTTCTTT; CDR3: CASSIEGRRIQSNTEAFF
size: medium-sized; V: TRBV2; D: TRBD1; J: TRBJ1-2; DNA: TGTGCCAGCAGCGGACAGGGAGATGGCTACACCTTC; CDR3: CASSGQGDGYTF
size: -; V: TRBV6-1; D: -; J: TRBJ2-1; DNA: TGTGCCAGCAGTGAAACGGGGCAGGACAATGAGCAGTTCTTC; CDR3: CASSETGQDNEQFF
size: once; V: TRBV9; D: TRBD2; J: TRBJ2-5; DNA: TGTGCCAGCAGCGTTACTAGCGGGGGGTTTAAAGAGACCCAGTACTTC; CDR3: CASSVTSGGFKETQYF
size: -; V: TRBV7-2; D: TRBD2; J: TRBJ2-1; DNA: TGTGCCAGCAGCTTAGGGATTAGCGGGGGCTACAATGAGCAGTTCTTC; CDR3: CASSLGISGGYNEQFF